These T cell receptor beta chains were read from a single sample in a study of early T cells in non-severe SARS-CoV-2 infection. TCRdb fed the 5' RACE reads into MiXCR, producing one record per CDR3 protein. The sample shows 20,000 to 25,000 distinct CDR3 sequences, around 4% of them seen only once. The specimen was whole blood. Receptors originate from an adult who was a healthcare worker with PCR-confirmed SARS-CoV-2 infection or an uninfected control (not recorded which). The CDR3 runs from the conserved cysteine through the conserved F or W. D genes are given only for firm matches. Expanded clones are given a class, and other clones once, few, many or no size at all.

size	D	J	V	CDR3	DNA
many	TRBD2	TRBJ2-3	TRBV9	CASSVDILAVDTQYF	TGTGCCAGCAGCGTAGATATTCTAGCGGTAGATACGCAGTATTTT
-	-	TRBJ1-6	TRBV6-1	CASRENSPLHF	TGTGCCAGCAGGGAAAATTCACCCCTCCACTTT
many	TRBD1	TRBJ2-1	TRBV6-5	CASSYTTPGQGDEQFF	TGTGCCAGCAGTTACACCACACCGGGACAGGGTGATGAGCAGTTCTTC
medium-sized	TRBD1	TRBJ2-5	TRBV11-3	CASSLGSSRGSETQYF	TGTGCCAGCAGCTTAGGTTCTTCCAGGGGGTCAGAGACCCAGTACTTC
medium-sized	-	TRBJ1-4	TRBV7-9	CASSPARGFTTNEKLFF	TGTGCCAGCAGCCCTGCCCGCGGGTTTACAACTAATGAAAAACTGTTTTTT
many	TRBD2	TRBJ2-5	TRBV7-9	CASSLEAGAAEETQYF	TGTGCCAGCAGCTTAGAAGCGGGGGCAGCCGAAGAGACCCAGTACTTC
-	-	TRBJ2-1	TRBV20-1	CSTENRDREFF	TGCAGTACCGAAAACCGGGACCGAGAGTTCTTC
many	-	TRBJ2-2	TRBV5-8	CASSPGRRLNTGELFF	TGTGCCAGCAGCCCTGGACGCAGACTGAACACCGGGGAGCTGTTTTTT
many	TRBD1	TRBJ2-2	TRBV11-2	CASSRQGAFAGELFF	TGTGCCAGCAGCCGACAGGGGGCGTTCGCCGGGGAGCTGTTTTTT
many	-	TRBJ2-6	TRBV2	CASSVHRVSISGANVLTF	TGTGCCAGCAGTGTACACAGGGTCTCAATCTCTGGGGCCAACGTCCTGACTTTC
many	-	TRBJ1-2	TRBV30	CAWSVLRGGDGYTF	TGTGCCTGGAGTGTACTGAGGGGGGGAGATGGCTACACCTTC
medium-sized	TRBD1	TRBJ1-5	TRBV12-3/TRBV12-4	CASSPTGGNQPQHF	TGTGCCAGCAGTCCCACAGGGGGCAATCAGCCCCAGCATTTT
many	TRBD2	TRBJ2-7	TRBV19	CASSTLPLGLVDEQYF	TGTGCCAGTAGTACCCTACCCTTGGGACTAGTCGACGAGCAGTACTTC
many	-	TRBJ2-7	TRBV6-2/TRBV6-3	CASSYTLFYGGDTYEQYF	TGTGCCAGCAGTTACACCCTCTTCTACGGGGGCGATACCTACGAGCAGTACTTC
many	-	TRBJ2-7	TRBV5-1	CASSPGGTTGNHEQYF	TGCGCCAGCAGCCCGGGGGGTACAACAGGGAACCACGAGCAGTACTTC
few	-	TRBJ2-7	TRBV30	CAWSDQDPRWGSYEQYF	TGTGCCTGGAGTGACCAGGACCCCCGTTGGGGCTCCTACGAGCAGTACTTC
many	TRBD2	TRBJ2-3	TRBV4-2	CASSQATSGGTDTQYF	TGTGCCAGCAGCCAGGCGACTAGCGGGGGCACAGATACGCAGTATTTT
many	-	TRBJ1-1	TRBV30	CACSGGSTEAFF	TGTGCCTGCTCCGGGGGATCCACTGAAGCTTTCTTT
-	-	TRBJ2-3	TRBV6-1	CASSPMRADTQYF	TGTGCCAGCAGCCCTATGAGGGCAGATACGCAGTATTTT
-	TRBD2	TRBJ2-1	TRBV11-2	CASSEGLAEYNEQFF	TGTGCCAGCAGCGAGGGACTAGCGGAATACAATGAGCAGTTCTTC
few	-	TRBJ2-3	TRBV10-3	CALGRGPSLADTQYF	TGTGCCTTGGGACGGGGTCCTTCACTGGCAGATACGCAGTATTTT
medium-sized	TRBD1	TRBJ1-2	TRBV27	CASSPPGQGIQGYTF	TGTGCCAGCAGTCCCCCCGGACAGGGGATACAGGGCTACACCTTC
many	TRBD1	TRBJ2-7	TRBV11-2	CASSLSPDRGTAEYF	TGTGCCAGCAGCTTATCCCCAGACAGGGGGACCGCCGAGTACTTC
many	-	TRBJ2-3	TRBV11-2	CASSMHTDTQYF	TGTGCCAGCAGCATGCACACAGATACGCAGTATTTT